The source of this T cell receptor beta chain is a study of T-cell memory formation after mild COVID-19. This clonotype showed up just a few times. The antigen remains undetermined. General study results and limits: CM and EM subsets held most contracting CD4+ clones; EMRA held CD8+ ones.

TCRdb re-called the 5' RACE reads with MiXCR, one entry per CDR3 protein. The sample contains about 250,000 distinct CDR3 sequences, less than 20% of which appear only once. Sequencing used PBMCs or a T cell subset sorted from them (not recorded which). This clonotype originated in an adult woman who had mild COVID-19 (a few samples of this study predate the infection). Cell type and time point are not known.

DNA for the CDR3: TGCGCCAGCAGCCCCGGTAAAGTGAACACTGAAGCTTTCTTT. Its protein product is CASSPGKVNTEAFF. The rearrangement uses TRBV4-1 and TRBJ1-1; D not certain. In germline, CDR1 is MGHRA, CDR2 YSYEKL. Trimming took 4 bases from V and 0 from J, leaving 9 bases between them. This CDR3 has 14 amino acids.